A single sample is the source of the 16 T cell receptor beta chains below, sequenced in a study of T cell repertoires in cytomegalovirus infection. MiXCR was run by TCRdb on the reads, yielding one entry per CDR3 protein. The table has some 940,000 distinct CDR3 sequences, around 30% seen once. These receptors have no identified antigens. The sample was cultured CD8+ T cells from PBMCs, taken from culture after CMV antigen stimulation. These receptors were obtained from a human donor in good health (CMV status not recorded). Some clones in this sample may be carry-over from other donors' samples.

The V and J genes are TRBV2 and TRBJ2-3; D could derive from TRBD1 or TRBD2 (6 bases each). Germline V gene sequence: CDR1 SNHLY, CDR2 FYNNEI. V dropped 9 bases and J dropped 0 bases, with 10 bases sitting between them. The CDR3 sequence is 13 residues long. The CDR3 loop reads CARDSGSTDTQYF. As DNA, the CDR3 is TGTGCCAGGGACAGCGGGAGCACAGATACGCAGTATTTT.

The chain is built from TRBV11-2 and TRBJ1-4; no firm D call. This CDR3 contains 15 residues. The germline V and J ends were trimmed by 3 bases and 1 base, with 9 bases remaining between them. Germline-derived CDR1 and CDR2 are SGHAT and FQNNGV. CDR3: CASSFAIRTNEKLFF. Here the CDR3 DNA reads TGTGCCAGCAGCTTCGCTATACGAACTAATGAAAAACTGTTTTTT.

The chain recombines TRBV13 with TRBJ2-7; no definite D call. This CDR3 is 15 amino acids long. Germline V gives CDR1 PRHDT, CDR2 FYEKMQ (reference sequence). The V gene lost 2 bases and the J gene lost 0 bases, with 11 bases spanning the gap. The CDR3 DNA reads TGTGCCAGCAGCTTACGGTCCAGCCTCTCCTACGAGCAGTACTTC. Protein sequence: CASSLRSSLSYEQYF. The full variable domain, its missing parts supplied by reference TRBV13 and TRBJ2-7, is AAGVIQSPRHLIKEKRETATLKCYPIPRHDTVYWYQQGPGQDPQFLISFYEKMQSDKGSIPDRFSAQQFSDYHSELNMSSLELGDSALYFCASSLRSSLSYEQYFGPGTRLTVT.

The chain is built from TRBV6-6 and TRBJ2-7; D remains unclear. This CDR3 is 12 amino acids long. With 5 bases removed from V and 6 bases from J, the gap between germline ends came to 11 bases. Germline V CDR1 and CDR2: MNHNY, SVGAGI (reference sequence). CDR3 nucleotide sequence: TGTGCCAGCAGTGGTTACATGGGCGAGCAGTACGTC. This gives the protein CASSGYMGEQYV.

With respect to this clonotype: Its ends do not fully match the called genes, so a read error is possible. The chain links TRBV7-6 to TRBJ1-1; possible D gene TRBD1, 6 bases. Germline loops: CDR1 SGHVS, CDR2 FNYEAQ. This CDR3 has 15 amino acids. The CDR3 reads CVSSSGTGFVTEAFF. The CDR3 coding sequence is TGTGTCAGCAGCTCGGGCACAGGGTTCGTAACTGAAGCTTTCTTT.

This clonotype was observed a handful of times. The V and J genes are TRBV7-9 and TRBJ2-1, with D hard to call. The V end lost 3 bases, the J end lost 1 base, and 16 bases lay between the germline ends. Germline V gene lookup returns CDR1 SEHNR and CDR2 FQNEAQ (reference sequence). The CDR3 covers 17 residues. Here the CDR3 DNA reads TGTGCCAGCAGCTTGGGGTTCAGGTCCCCTTCCTACAATGAGCAGTTCTTC. This sequence encodes CASSLGFRSPSYNEQFF.

In this sample, this clonotype turned up a few times. The V gene is TRBV12-3 or TRBV12-4, the J gene TRBJ2-6; maybe TRBD2 (5 bases). CDR3 size: 16 residues. V was trimmed by 7 bases and J by 0 bases, leaving 13 bases between them. The CDR3 DNA reads as TGTGCCAGCAATCGGCCGCGGGTCTCTGGGGCCAACGTCCTGACTTTC. This codes for CASNRPRVSGANVLTF.

The chain has TRBV6-1 and TRBJ2-1, with 7 bases aligning to TRBD2. Germline lookup yields CDR1 MNHNS and CDR2 SASEGT. The CDR3 runs to 14 residues. Trimming cost V 4 bases and J 3 bases; bases outside gene matches: 3. The DNA for the CDR3 is TGTGCCAGCAGTGGGGGGGACTACTACAATGAGCAGTTCTTC. Its protein product is CASSGGDYYNEQFF.

This clonotype came up many times. The gene calls are TRBV27 and TRBJ1-4; no clear D. V lost 0 bases and J 4 bases, leaving 9 bases between the germline ends. The CDR3 loop spans 15 amino acids. Germline CDR1 reads MNHEY; CDR2 reads SMNVEV (reference sequence). The CDR3 loop is CASSLSGWDNEKLFF. CDR3 coding DNA: TGTGCCAGCAGTTTATCAGGGTGGGATAATGAAAAACTGTTTTTT.

In its sample, this clonotype was seen a few times. The CDR3 loop reads CASSFQGDGDTQYF. The CDR3 DNA sequence: TGTGCCAGCAGCTTCCAGGGGGATGGAGATACGCAGTATTTT. The rearrangement joins TRBV5-6 to TRBJ2-3; 7 bases line up with TRBD1. CDR1 is SGHDT and CDR2 is YYEEEE in the germline V gene. With V trimmed by 2 bases and J by 5 bases, 5 bases remained unmatched. The CDR3 is 14 residues long.

The chain combines TRBV7-9 with TRBJ2-3; maybe TRBD1 (5 bases). This CDR3 region has 15 residues. V gave up 5 bases and J gave up 0 bases, with 12 bases separating them. Germline CDR1 and CDR2: SEHNR and FQNEAQ (reference sequence). The CDR3, as DNA: TGTGCCAGCAGCCCCAGGGTGGAAAGCACAGATACGCAGTATTTT. Amino acid sequence: CASSPRVESTDTQYF.

This clonotype occurred a few times. The J gene is TRBJ2-1, the V gene TRBV7-3; D gene ambiguous. The CDR3 is made up of 14 amino acids. The germline V gene has CDR1 SGHTA and CDR2 FQGTGA. Trimming removed 1 base at V and 9 bases at J, with 13 bases between. DNA for the CDR3: TGTGCCAGCAGCTTAATCACGGTACCGGGTGAGCAGTTCTTC. Its translation: CASSLITVPGEQFF. Full variable domain (remainder filled in from reference TRBV7-3 and TRBJ2-1): GAGVSQTPSNKVTEKGKYVELRCDPISGHTALYWYRQSLGQGPEFLIYFQGTGAADDSGLPNDRFFAVRPEGSVSTLKIQRTERGDSAVYLCASSLITVPGEQFFGPGTRLTVL.

This clonotype was picked up a small number of times. V and J are TRBV7-6 and TRBJ2-7; 7 bases match TRBD1. From germline, CDR1 is SGHVS and CDR2 FNYEAQ. Trimming at V came to 4 bases and at J to 0 bases, leaving 6 bases not matched to a gene. The CDR3 runs 15 residues. This CDR3 is CASSSPGGSSYEQYF. The CDR3 DNA sequence: TGTGCCAGCAGCTCACCAGGGGGTAGCTCCTACGAGCAGTACTTC.

This clonotype has only a few counts. This chain connects TRBV7-9 to TRBJ2-7; TRBD1 agrees at 8 bases. Per germline, CDR1 SEHNR and CDR2 FQNEAQ (reference sequence). The CDR3 runs 14 residues. V lost 4 bases and J lost 2; bases outside the gene matches: 4. CDR3 amino acids: CASSSTGVPYEQYV. The CDR3 DNA is TGTGCCAGCAGCTCGACAGGGGTTCCCTACGAGCAGTACGTC.

The rearrangement links TRBV4-3 to TRBJ2-2; D is perhaps TRBD2 (6 bases). The length of the CDR3 is 18 residues. The ends were cut back, 0 bases at V and 0 bases at J, with 14 bases in the middle. Germline values: CDR1 LGHNA, CDR2 YSLEER. CDR3: CASSQDDVTGANTGELFF. The DNA for the CDR3 is TGCGCCAGCAGCCAAGATGACGTGACGGGGGCGAACACCGGGGAGCTGTTTTTT.

The rearrangement links TRBV27 to TRBJ2-5, with D uncertain. Trimming removed 8 bases from V and 4 bases from J, with 17 bases in between. The CDR3 has 14 amino acids. Germline CDR1 MNHEY, CDR2 SMNVEV (reference sequence). As DNA, the CDR3 is TGTGCCAGCGGCCGGTCTCGGCCCACAGAGACCCAGTACTTC. It encodes CASGRSRPTETQYF.